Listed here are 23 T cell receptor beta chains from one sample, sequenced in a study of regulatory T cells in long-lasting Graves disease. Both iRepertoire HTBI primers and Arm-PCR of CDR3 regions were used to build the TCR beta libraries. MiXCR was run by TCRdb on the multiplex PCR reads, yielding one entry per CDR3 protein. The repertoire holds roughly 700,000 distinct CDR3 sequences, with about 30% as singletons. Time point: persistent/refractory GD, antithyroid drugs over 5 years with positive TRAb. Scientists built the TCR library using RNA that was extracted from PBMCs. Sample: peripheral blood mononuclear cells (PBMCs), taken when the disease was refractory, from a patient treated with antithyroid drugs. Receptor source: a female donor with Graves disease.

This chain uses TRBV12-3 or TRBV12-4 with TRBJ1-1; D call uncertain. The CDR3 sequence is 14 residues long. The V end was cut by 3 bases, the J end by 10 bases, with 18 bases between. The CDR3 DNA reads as TGTGCCAGCAGTTTTTCCCTCGGGAGATTTGGAGCTTTCTTT. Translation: CASSFSLGRFGAFF.

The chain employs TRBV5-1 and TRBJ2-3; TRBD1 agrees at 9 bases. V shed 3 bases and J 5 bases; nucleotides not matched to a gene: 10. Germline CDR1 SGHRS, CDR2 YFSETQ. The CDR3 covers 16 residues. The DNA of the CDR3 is TGCGCCAGCAGCTACGACAGGGGGAGAGTCGGAGATACGCAGTATTTT. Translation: CASSYDRGRVGDTQYF. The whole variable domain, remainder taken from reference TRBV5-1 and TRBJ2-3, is KAGVTQTPRYLIKTRGQQVTLSCSPISGHRSVSWYQQTPGQGLQFLFEYFSETQRNKGNFPGRFSGRQFSNSRSEMNVSTLELGDSALYLCASSYDRGRVGDTQYFGPGTRLTVL.

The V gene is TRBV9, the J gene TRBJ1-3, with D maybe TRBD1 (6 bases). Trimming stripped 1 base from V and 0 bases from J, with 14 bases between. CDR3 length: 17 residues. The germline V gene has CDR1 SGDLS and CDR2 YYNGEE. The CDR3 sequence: CASSVQDSRFSGNTIYF. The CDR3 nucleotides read TGTGCCAGCAGCGTACAGGACAGCCGTTTCTCTGGAAACACCATATATTTT.

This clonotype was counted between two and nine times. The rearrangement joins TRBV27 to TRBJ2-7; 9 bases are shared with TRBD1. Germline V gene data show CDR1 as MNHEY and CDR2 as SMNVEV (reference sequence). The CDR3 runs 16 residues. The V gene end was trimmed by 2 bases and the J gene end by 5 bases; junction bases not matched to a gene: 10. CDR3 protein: CASSLGGTGYGDEQYF. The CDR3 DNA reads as TGTGCCAGCAGTTTAGGTGGGACAGGGTACGGTGACGAGCAGTACTTC.

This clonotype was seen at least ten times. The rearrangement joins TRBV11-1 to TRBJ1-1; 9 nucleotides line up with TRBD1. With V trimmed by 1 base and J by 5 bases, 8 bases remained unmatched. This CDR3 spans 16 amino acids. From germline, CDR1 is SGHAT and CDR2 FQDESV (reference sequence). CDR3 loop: CASSLDRGPGSTEAFF. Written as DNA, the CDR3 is TGTGCCAGCAGCTTAGACAGGGGGCCGGGTTCAACTGAAGCTTTCTTT.

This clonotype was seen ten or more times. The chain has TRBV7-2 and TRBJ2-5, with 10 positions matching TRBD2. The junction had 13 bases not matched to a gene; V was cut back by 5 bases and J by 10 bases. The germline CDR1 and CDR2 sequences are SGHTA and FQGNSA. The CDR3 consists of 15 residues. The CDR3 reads CASSPRVAGGSIQYF. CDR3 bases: TGTGCCAGCAGCCCTCGGGTAGCGGGAGGATCTATCCAGTACTTC.

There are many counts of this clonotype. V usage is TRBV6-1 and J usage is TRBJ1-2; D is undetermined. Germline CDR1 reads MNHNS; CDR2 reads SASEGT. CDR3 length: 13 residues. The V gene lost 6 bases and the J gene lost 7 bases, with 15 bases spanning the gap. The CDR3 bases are TGTGCCAGCAGCCCAAGGACGAGCTCTGGCTACACCTTC. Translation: CASSPRTSSGYTF.

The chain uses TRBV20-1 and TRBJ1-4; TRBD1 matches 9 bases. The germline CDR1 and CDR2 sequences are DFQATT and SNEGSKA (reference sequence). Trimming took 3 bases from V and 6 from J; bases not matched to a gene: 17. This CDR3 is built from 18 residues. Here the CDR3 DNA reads TGCAGTGCTAGGGGAATCGGGACAGGGATGAGTACGGATGAAAAACTGTTTTTT. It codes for CSARGIGTGMSTDEKLFF.

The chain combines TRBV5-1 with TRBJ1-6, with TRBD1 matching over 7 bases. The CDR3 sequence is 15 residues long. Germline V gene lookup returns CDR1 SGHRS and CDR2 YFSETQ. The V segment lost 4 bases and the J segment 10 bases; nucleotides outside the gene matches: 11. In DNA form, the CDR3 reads TGCGCCAGCAGCCAAACCGGGACAGAGGAATCACCCCTCCACTTT. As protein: CASSQTGTEESPLHF.

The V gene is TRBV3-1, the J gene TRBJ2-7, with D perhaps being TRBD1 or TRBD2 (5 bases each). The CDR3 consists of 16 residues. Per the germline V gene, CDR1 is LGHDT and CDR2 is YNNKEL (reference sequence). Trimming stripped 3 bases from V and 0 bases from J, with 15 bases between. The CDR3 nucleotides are TGTGCCAGCAGCCAGATCCCCGGGACCCACTCCTACGAGCAGTACTTC. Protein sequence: CASSQIPGTHSYEQYF.

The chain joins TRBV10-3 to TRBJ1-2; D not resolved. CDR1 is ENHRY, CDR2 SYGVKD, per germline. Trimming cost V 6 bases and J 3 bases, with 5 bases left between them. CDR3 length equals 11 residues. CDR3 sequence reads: CAIRTYYGYTF. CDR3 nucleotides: TGTGCCATCAGGACATACTATGGCTACACCTTC.

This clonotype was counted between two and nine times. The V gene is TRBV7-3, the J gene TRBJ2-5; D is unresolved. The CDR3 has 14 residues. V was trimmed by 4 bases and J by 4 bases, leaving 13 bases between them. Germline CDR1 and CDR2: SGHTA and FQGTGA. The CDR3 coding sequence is TGTGCCAGCAGCTCCCACCCTGGGCCAGAGACCCAGTACTTC. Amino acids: CASSSHPGPETQYF.

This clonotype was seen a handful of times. Here the CDR3 DNA reads TGTGCCTGGACTGGAGATTGGGCCGGGGAGCTGTTTTTT. It yields the protein CAWTGDWAGELFF. The V and J genes are TRBV30 and TRBJ2-2, with unresolved D. Germline lookup yields CDR1 GTSNPN and CDR2 SVGIG (reference sequence). Trimming pared 4 bases from V and 6 bases from J, leaving 12 bases between. The CDR3 runs 13 residues.

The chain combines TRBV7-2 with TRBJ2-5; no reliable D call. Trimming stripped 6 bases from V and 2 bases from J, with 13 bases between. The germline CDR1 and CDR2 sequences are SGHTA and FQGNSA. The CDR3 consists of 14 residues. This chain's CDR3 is CASSAERVQETQYF. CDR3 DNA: TGTGCCAGCAGTGCAGAACGGGTACAAGAGACCCAGTACTTC.

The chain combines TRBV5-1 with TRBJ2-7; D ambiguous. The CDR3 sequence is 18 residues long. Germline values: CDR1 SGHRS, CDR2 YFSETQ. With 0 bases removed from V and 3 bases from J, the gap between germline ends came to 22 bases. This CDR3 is CASSLDVEFPGRSYEQYF. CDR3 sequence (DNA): TGCGCCAGCAGCTTGGACGTCGAGTTTCCCGGACGGAGCTACGAGCAGTACTTC. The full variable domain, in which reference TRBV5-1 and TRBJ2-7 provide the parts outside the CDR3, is KAGVTQTPRYLIKTRGQQVTLSCSPISGHRSVSWYQQTPGQGLQFLFEYFSETQRNKGNFPGRFSGRQFSNSRSEMNVSTLELGDSALYLCASSLDVEFPGRSYEQYFGPGTRLTVT.

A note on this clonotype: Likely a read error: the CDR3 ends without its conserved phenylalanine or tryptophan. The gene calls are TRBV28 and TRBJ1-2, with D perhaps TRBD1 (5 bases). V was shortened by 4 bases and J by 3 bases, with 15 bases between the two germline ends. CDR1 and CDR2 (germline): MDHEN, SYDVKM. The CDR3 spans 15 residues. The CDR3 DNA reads TGTGCCAGCAGTTCCCTCGGGGGGGGGGACTATGGCTACACCTCC. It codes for CASSSLGGGDYGYTS.

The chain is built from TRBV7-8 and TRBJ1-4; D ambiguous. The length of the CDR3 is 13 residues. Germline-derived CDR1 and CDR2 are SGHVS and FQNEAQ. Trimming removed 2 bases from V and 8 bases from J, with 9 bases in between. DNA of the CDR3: TGTGCCAGCAGCTTATTGATCGGAGAAAAACTGTTTTTT. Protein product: CASSLLIGEKLFF.

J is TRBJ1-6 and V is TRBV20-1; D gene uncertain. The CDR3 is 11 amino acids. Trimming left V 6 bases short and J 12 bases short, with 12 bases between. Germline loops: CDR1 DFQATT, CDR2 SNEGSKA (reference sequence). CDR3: CSAQESGPLHF. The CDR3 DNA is TGCAGTGCCCAAGAGAGTGGACCCCTCCACTTT.

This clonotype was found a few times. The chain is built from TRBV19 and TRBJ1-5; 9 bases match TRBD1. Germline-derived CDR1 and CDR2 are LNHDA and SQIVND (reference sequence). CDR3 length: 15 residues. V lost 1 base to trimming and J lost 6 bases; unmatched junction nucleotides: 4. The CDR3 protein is CASSIGTGDGQPQHF. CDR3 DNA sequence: TGTGCCAGTAGTATAGGGACAGGGGACGGTCAGCCCCAGCATTTT.

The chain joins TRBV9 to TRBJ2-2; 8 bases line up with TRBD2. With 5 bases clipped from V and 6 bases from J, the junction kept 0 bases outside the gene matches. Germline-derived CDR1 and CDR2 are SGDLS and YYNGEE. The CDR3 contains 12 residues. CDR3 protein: CASRAGAGELFF. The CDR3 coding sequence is TGTGCCAGCAGAGCGGGAGCCGGGGAGCTGTTTTTT.

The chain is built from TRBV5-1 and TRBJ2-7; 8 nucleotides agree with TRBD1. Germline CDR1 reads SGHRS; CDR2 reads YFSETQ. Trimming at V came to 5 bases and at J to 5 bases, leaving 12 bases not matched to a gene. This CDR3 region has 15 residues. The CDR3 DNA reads TGCGCCAGCAGGGACTTCGACAGGGGCAGACACGAGCAGTACTTC. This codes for CASRDFDRGRHEQYF.

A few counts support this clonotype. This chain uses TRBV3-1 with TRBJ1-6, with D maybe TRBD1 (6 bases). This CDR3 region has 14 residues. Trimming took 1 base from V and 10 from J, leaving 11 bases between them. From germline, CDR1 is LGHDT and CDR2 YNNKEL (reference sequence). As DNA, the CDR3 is TGTGCCAGCAGCCAAGGGGCAGGGGAATCACCCCTCCACTTT. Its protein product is CASSQGAGESPLHF.

The CDR3 sequence is CASSVANGYEQYF. CDR3 DNA sequence: TGTGCCAGCAGCGTAGCTAACGGATACGAGCAGTACTTC. The chain recombines TRBV9 with TRBJ2-7; no reliable D call. The CDR3 is 13 amino acids. V lost 0 bases and J 4 bases, leaving 8 bases between the germline ends. The germline V gene has CDR1 SGDLS and CDR2 YYNGEE.